This record looks at one TCR beta chain sequence and its context. The antigen is not known. Authors of the study amplified TCR beta CDR3 regions from RNA transcripts. The HTBI primer set served for first-round RT-PCR of the TCR CDR3. TCRdb reprocessed the multiplex PCR reads with MiXCR, giving one entry per CDR3 protein. The data hold some 770,000 distinct CDR3 sequences, with about a sixth observed a single time. CDR1 is KGHSH, CDR2 LQKENI, per germline. V trimming: 3 bases; J trimming: 6 bases; junction bases outside the gene matches: 13. The length of the CDR3 is 18 residues. This entry belongs to a study of T cells in Graves' hyperthyroidism and ophthalmopathy. General study results and limits: A 13 V-J model separated ophthalmopathy from stable hyperthyroidism.

The origin of this receptor is a man between 18 and 35 years old with Graves' hyperthyroidism. The chain links TRBV18 to TRBJ2-3; 12 nucleotides agree with TRBD2. Sequencing was done on a sample of blood. This chain's CDR3 is CASSPMVILAGGPDTQYF. The CDR3 coding sequence is TGTGCCAGCTCACCCATGGTAATCCTAGCGGGAGGGCCGGATACGCAGTATTTT.